This T cell receptor beta chain was obtained from a study of blood T cell repertoires in COVID-19. Study overall: Researchers got acute and convalescent COVID-19 samples from the United States, Italy and Spain. PBMCs, B-cell-depleted T cells, or T cells were the source of the cDNA or gDNA that made up the material.

This CDR3 has 14 amino acids. CDR1 and CDR2 (germline): LGHDT, YNNKEL (reference sequence). The V and J ends lost 4 bases and 4 bases respectively, with 11 bases between them. Per the authors' pipeline: Amplification of reference gene primers was used by the study to estimate nucleated cell counts. Some clones are missing from TCRdb's copy, which holds only in-frame ones; the method was immunoSEQ multiplex PCR. V and J calls plus clone size are reproduced from that table; the DNA served to infer D and trimming. The sample comprises approximately 210,000 clones, approximately 84% of which are singletons, and approximately 5.1% rests with the top ten.

V usage is TRBV3-1 (or the pseudogene TRBV3-2) and J usage is TRBJ1-5; no reliable D call. Sequenced input: peripheral blood. This TCR was recovered from a woman in her 70s with active or convalescent COVID-19. The CDR3 DNA sequence: TGTGCCAGCAGCCCGTTTGGAGCTAATCAGCCCCAGCATTTT. Translating gives CASSPFGANQPQHF.